The 12 T cell receptor beta chains below all came from one sample that was sequenced in a study of T cell changes during pregnancy in multiple sclerosis. Repertoires were generated with immunoSEQ multiplex PCR, while TCRdb's copy carries only in-frame clones and drops some. The table has roughly 18,000 clones, approximately 88% seen once. Sample: CD8+ T cells from peripheral blood mononuclear cells, taken after pregnancy. The origin of the receptors is a female donor in good health, enrolled as a control in a pregnancy study.

The chain carries TRBV7-9 and TRBJ2-3; no reliable D call. The CDR3 is 13 amino acids. Germline V gene sequence: CDR1 SEHNR, CDR2 FQNEAQ (reference sequence). Trimming shortened V by 0 bases and J by 6 bases, and 7 bases separated the two germline ends. The CDR3 reads CASSLALQDTQYF. The CDR3 DNA is TGTGCCAGCAGCTTAGCGCTTCAGGATACGCAGTATTTT. The entire variable domain, with the rest obtained from reference TRBV7-9 and TRBJ2-3, is as follows: DTGVSQNPRHKITKRGQNVTFRCDPISEHNRLYWYRQTLGQGPEFLTYFQNEAQLEKSRLLSDRFSAERPKGSFSTLEIQRTEQGDSAMYLCASSLALQDTQYFGPGTRLTVL.

For the CDR3, the DNA is TGTGCCAGCTCACCAGGCAGGAGGGATGAAAAACTGTTTTTT. Its translation is CASSPGRRDEKLFF. V usage is TRBV18 and J usage is TRBJ1-4; D unclear. Germline V gives CDR1 KGHSH, CDR2 LQKENI. Trimming cost V 2 bases and J 6 bases, with 10 bases left between them. The CDR3 spans 14 residues. Based on the CDR3 plus reference TRBV18 and TRBJ1-4, the full variable domain is NAGVMQNPRHLVRRRGQEARLRCSPMKGHSHVYWYRQLPEEGLKFMVYLQKENIIDESGMPKERFSAEFPKEGPSILRIQQVVRGDSAAYFCASSPGRRDEKLFFGSGTQLSVL.

J is TRBJ2-1 and V is TRBV5-1, with 7 nucleotides matching TRBD2. CDR1 and CDR2 (germline): SGHRS, YFSETQ. This CDR3 has 15 amino acids. Germline trimming cut 0 bases from V and 7 bases from J; bases unmatched to any gene: 7. Written as DNA, the CDR3 is TGCGCCAGCAGCTTGGCTGGCGGGGGATCAAATGAGCAGTTCTTC. Protein sequence: CASSLAGGGSNEQFF.

The chain has TRBV5-4 and TRBJ2-2; D may be TRBD1 (6 bases). The length of the CDR3 is 17 residues. The V and J ends lost 4 bases and 4 bases respectively, with 20 bases between them. Germline assignment: CDR1 SGHNT and CDR2 YYREEE (reference sequence). The CDR3 nucleotides read TGTGCCAGCAGCAGATGGCCAGGGGATGCGACCACCGGGGAGCTGTTTTTT. As protein: CASSRWPGDATTGELFF. Variable domain in full (rest from reference TRBV5-4 and TRBJ2-2): ETGVTQSPTHLIKTRGQQVTLRCSSQSGHNTVSWYQQALGQGPQFIFQYYREEENGRGNFPPRFSGLQFPNYSSELNVNALELDDSALYLCASSRWPGDATTGELFFGEGSRLTVL.

This clone was seen a single time. The genes are TRBV4-2 and TRBJ1-1; weak D call: TRBD1 (5 bases). Trimming cost V 0 bases and J 3 bases, with 14 bases left between them. Germline V gene lookup returns CDR1 LGHNA and CDR2 YNFKEQ. CDR3 length: 16 residues. CDR3 loop: CASSQDQGLSHTEAFF. The CDR3 nucleotides read TGTGCCAGCAGCCAAGACCAGGGTCTCTCTCACACTGAAGCTTTCTTT.

A single count supports this clone. The chain employs TRBV2 and TRBJ1-6; no clear D. CDR3 size: 13 residues. The V gene lost 6 bases and the J gene lost 5 bases, with 8 bases spanning the gap. Germline V gene data show CDR1 as SNHLY and CDR2 as FYNNEI. In DNA, the CDR3 is TGTGCCAGCAGGAGCGGAGATAATTCACCCCTCCACTTT. Translation gives CASRSGDNSPLHF.

The rearrangement links TRBV15 to TRBJ2-4; D may be TRBD1 (5 bases). CDR3 length: 18 residues. V was trimmed by 3 bases and J by 8 bases, leaving 26 bases between them. CDR1 is LNHNV and CDR2 is YYDKDF in the germline V gene (reference sequence). CDR3 amino acids: CATSRVVGLNQPKDIQYF. Written as DNA, the CDR3 is TGTGCCACCAGCAGGGTCGTGGGGCTCAATCAACCCAAGGACATTCAGTACTTC.

The chain has TRBV6-5 and TRBJ1-1; the match to TRBD1 covers 11 bases. From germline, CDR1 is MNHEY and CDR2 SVGAGI. Trimming removed 2 bases from V and 5 bases from J; junction bases left unmatched: 4. The CDR3 runs 15 residues. CDR3 in DNA: TGTGCCAGCAGTTACGATGGGACAGGGGGTACTGAAGCTTTCTTT. Encoded protein: CASSYDGTGGTEAFF.

The rearrangement joins TRBV4-3 to TRBJ2-7; the match to TRBD2 covers 7 bases. The V gene end was trimmed by 1 base and the J gene end by 1 base; junction bases not matched to a gene: 4. The CDR3 has 15 residues. Per the germline V gene, CDR1 is LGHNA and CDR2 is YSLEER. The DNA for the CDR3 is TGCGCCAGCAGCCAAGCGTGGGGAGGGTCCTACGAGCAGTACTTC. It translates to CASSQAWGGSYEQYF.

This chain joins TRBV11-2 and TRBJ2-5; 10 bases are a match to TRBD1. With 3 bases clipped from V and 9 bases from J, the junction kept 16 bases outside the gene matches. This CDR3 contains 17 residues. The germline CDR1 and CDR2 sequences are SGHAT and FQNNGV. CDR3: CASSLGGTGAALGAQYF. In DNA form, the CDR3 reads TGTGCCAGCAGCTTGGGGGGGACAGGGGCCGCCCTAGGGGCCCAGTACTTC.

The CDR3 protein is CASSLTGGGYQPQHF. The CDR3 region has the DNA TGTGCCAGCAGCCTGACAGGGGGCGGATATCAGCCCCAGCATTTT. The V gene is TRBV7-9, the J gene TRBJ1-5; 10 bases are shared with TRBD1. The V gene end was trimmed by 5 bases and the J gene end by 5 bases; junction bases not matched to a gene: 6. Germline CDR1 and CDR2: SEHNR and FQNEAQ (reference sequence). CDR3 length: 15 amino acids.

There are a few counts of this clone. The chain couples TRBV5-1 to TRBJ1-1, with TRBD1 matching 8 bases. CDR1 SGHRS and CDR2 YFSETQ come from the germline V gene. The length of the CDR3 is 15 residues. The J segment lost 1 base and the V segment lost 4 bases, leaving 6 bases of the junction unmatched. The CDR3 DNA is TGCGCCAGCAGCAATCCCGGGACAGGGAACACTGAAGCTTTCTTT. This translates into CASSNPGTGNTEAFF.